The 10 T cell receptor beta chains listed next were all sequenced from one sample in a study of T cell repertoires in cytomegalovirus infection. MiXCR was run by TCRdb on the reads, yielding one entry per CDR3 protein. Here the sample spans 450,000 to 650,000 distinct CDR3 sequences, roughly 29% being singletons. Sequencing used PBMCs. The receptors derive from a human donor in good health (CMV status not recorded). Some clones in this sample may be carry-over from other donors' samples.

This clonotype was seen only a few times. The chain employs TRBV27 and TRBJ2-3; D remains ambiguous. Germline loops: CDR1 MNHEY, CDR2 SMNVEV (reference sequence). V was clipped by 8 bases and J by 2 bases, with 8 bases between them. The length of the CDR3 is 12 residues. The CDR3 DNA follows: TGTGCCAGCGGCCGACCCACAGATACGCAGTATTTT. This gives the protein CASGRPTDTQYF.

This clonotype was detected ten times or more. The CDR3 reads CAISSGSYEQYV. The CDR3 nucleotides are TGTGCCATCTCTAGCGGGAGCTACGAGCAGTACGTC. The V and J genes are TRBV11-2 and TRBJ2-7; the match to TRBD2 covers 10 bases. CDR1 is SGHAT and CDR2 is FQNNGV in the germline V gene. There are 12 residues in the CDR3. The trim removed 10 bases at V and 3 bases at J, leaving 3 bases unmatched.

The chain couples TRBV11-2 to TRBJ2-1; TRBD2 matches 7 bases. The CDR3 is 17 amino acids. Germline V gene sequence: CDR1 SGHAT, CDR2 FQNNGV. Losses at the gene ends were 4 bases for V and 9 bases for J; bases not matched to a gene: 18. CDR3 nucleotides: TGTGCCAGCAGCTCGAGATACGGGGCTAGCGGAGGGAGTGAGCAGTTCTTC. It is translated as CASSSRYGASGGSEQFF.

CDR3 region: CASRPGLAGDNEQFF. For the CDR3, the DNA is TGTGCCAGCAGACCGGGACTAGCGGGGGACAATGAGCAGTTCTTC. The rearrangement links TRBV6-2 or TRBV6-3 to TRBJ2-1; TRBD2 aligns across 14 bases. CDR3 length: 15 residues. V lost 6 bases, J lost 5 bases, and 3 bases stayed unmatched. Germline loops: CDR1 MNHEY, CDR2 SVGEGT.

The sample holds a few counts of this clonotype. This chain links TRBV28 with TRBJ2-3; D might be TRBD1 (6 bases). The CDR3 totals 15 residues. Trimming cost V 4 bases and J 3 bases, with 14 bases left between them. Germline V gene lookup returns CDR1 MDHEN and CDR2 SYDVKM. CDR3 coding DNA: TGTGCCAGCAGTTCAACAGGGTCGGGGACAGATACGCAGTATTTT. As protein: CASSSTGSGTDTQYF. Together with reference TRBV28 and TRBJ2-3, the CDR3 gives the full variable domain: DVKVTQSSRYLVKRTGEKVFLECVQDMDHENMFWYRQDPGLGLRLIYFSYDVKMKEKGDIPEGYSVSREKKERFSLILESASTNQTSMYLCASSSTGSGTDTQYFGPGTRLTVL.

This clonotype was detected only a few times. The CDR3 nucleotides are TGTGCCAGCAGTTTCGGGACAGGGGGGAGCTCCTATAATTCACCCCTCCACTTT. Protein: CASSFGTGGSSYNSPLHF. V is TRBV6-5 and J is TRBJ1-6; 11 bases are shared with TRBD1. CDR1 and CDR2 from the germline V gene are MNHEY and SVGAGI. The V gene end was trimmed by 4 bases and the J gene end by 0 bases; junction bases not matched to a gene: 5. The CDR3 runs to 18 residues.

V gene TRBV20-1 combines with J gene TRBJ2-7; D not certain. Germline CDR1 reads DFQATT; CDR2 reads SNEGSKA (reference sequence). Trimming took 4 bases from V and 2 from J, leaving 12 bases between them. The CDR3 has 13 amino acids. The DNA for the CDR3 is TGCAGTGCTAAGAGTCAGAAGACCTACGAGCAGTACTTC. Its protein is CSAKSQKTYEQYF.

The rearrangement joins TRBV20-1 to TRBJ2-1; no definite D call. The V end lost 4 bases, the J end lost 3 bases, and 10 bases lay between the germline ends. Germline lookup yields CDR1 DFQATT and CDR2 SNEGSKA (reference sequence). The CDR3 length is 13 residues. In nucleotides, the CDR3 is TGCAGTGCTAACCCGGCCGGCTACAATGAGCAGTTCTTC. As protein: CSANPAGYNEQFF.

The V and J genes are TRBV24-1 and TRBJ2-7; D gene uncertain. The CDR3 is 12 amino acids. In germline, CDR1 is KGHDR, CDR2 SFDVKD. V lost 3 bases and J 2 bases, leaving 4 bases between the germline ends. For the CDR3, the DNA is TGTGCCACCAGTGATGGACCCTACGAGCAGTACTTC. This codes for CATSDGPYEQYF.

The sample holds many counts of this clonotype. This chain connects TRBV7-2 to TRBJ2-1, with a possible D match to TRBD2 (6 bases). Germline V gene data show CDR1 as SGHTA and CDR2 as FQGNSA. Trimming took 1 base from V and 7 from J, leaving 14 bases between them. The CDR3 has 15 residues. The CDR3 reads CASSLVPQAGNEQFF. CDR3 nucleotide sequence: TGTGCCAGCAGCTTAGTGCCCCAGGCGGGGAATGAGCAGTTCTTC. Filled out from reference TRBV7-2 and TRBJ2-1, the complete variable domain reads GAGVSQSPSNKVTEKGKDVELRCDPISGHTALYWYRQSLGQGLEFLIYFQGNSAPDKSGLPSDRFSAERTGGSVSTLTIQRTQQEDSAVYLCASSLVPQAGNEQFFGPGTRLTVL.